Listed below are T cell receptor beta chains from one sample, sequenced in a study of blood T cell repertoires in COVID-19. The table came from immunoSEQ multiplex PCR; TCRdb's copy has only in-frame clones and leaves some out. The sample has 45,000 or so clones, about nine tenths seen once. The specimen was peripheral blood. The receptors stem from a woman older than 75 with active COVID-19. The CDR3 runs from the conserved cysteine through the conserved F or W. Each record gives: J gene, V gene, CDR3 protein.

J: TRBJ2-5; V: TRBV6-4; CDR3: CASSVVVGETQYF
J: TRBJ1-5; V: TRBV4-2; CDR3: CASSQVGRRNQPQHF
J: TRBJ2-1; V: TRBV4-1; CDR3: CASSPTPGTGYNEQFF
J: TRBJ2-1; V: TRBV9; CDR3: CASSVQHRGSYNEQFF
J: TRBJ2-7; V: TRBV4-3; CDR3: CASSQDHGSSYEQYF
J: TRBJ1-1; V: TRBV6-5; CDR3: CASKHRDRNTEAFF
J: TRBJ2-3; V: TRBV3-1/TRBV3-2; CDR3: CASSQYTHTDTQYF
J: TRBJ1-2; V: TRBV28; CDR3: CASSAADLNYGYTF
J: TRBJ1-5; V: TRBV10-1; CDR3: CPQRPLFGQPQHF
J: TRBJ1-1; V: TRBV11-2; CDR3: CASSQGLNTEAFF
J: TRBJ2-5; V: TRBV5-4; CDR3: CASSPPSFPYGAGGPQTQYF
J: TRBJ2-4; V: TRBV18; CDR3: CASSPNSAKNIQYF
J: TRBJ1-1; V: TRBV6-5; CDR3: CASSGRGSEAFF
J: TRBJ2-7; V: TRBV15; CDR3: CATSIDRGTYEQYF
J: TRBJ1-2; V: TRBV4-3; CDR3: CASSRILQGGKTNYGYTF
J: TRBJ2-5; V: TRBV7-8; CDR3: CASSLILNPFRTQYF
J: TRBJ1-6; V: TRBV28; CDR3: CASSLGTGWSPLHF
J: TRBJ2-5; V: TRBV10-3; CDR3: CAISEGLAGASETQYF
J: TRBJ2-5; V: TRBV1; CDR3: CTSSQGYRVVSETQYF
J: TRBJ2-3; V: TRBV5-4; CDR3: CASSPGWRGGTDTQYF
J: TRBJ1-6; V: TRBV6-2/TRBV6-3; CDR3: CASSTYRSSNSPLHF
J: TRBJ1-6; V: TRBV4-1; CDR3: CASSLRRGESPLHF
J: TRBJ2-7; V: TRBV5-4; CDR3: CASSFMTGPEQYF
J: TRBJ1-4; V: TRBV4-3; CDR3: CASSQDPRTGGKKLFF
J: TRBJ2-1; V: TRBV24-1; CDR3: CATSDPGGRAYNEQFF
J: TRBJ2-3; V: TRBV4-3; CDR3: CASSQVELSRGYYSTDTQYF
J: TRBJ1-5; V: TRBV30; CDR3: CAWSVSVRNQPQHF
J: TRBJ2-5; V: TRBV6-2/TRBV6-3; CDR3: CASSYSLTREETQYF
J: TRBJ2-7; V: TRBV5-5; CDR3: CASSLGGTPFGEQYF
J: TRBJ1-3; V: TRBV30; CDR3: CAWNPTSSGNTIYF
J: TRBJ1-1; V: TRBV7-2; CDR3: CASSTGVVTEAFF
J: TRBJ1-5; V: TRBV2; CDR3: CASSEFFGEGDIQPQHF
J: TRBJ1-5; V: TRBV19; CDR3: CASVFQGGQPQHF
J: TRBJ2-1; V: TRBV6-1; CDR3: CASSESWAGGQSEQFF
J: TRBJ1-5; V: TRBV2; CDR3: CASSEVAVSNQPQHF
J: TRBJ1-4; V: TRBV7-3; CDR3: CASSPGVGEKLFF
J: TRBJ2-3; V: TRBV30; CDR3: CAWQSGGAGDTQYF
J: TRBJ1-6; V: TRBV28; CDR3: CALSPGAGVNSPLHF
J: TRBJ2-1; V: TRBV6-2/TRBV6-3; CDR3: CASSLDRDEQFF
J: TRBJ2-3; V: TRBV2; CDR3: CASNSNRGALSTDTQYF
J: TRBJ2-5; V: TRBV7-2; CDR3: CASRAGGREGETQYF
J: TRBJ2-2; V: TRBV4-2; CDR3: CASSQGSRESTGELFF
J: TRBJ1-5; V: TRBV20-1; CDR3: CSASHPSNQPQHF
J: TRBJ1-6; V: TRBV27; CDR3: CASSSRQSRAPLHF
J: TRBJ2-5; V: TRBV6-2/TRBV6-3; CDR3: CASSLKETQYF
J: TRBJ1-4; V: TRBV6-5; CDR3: CASSLRQGSGEKLFF
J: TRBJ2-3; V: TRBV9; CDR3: CASSPQPGHITDTQYF
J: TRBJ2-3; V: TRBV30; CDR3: CAWSLRGVTGDTQYF
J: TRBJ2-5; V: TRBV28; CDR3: CASSRSGGIKTQYF
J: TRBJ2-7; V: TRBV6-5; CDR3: CASSWGLGVYEQYF
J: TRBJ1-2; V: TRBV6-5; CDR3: CASSYDRNYGYTF
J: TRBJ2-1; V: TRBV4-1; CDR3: CASSLSAGYEQFF
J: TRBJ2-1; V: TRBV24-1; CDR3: CATSDRDEQFF
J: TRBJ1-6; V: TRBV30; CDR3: CAQGVSYNSPLHF
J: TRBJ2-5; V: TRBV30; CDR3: CAWSVNRGETQYF
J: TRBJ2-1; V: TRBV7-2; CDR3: CASSLLASGGDEQFF
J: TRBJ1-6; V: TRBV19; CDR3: CASSQTPGGRWSPLHF
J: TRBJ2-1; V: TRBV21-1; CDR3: CASSKGDSRNNEQFF
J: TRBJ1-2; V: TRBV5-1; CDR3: CASSPGGQGATGYTF